This TCR beta chain was sequenced during a study of blood T cell dynamics during melanoma immunotherapy (dated by TCRdb to the early 2020s). Regarding the complete study: Patients had metastatic melanoma and received first-line pembrolizumab or nivolumab plus ipilimumab as standard of care in the United Kingdom. To find early correlates of response, the study profiled the peripheral T cell receptor repertoires of patients with metastatic melanoma both before and after one cycle of checkpoint inhibitor therapy. Consecutive patients formed a training cohort, and a further independent group of patients from the same centre was pooled into an external validation set.

The CDR3 measures 16 amino acids from cysteine to phenylalanine. The kept DNA is CDR3 alone, 48 bases in frame from the first base. Compared with germline, V lacks 4 bases and J lacks 4 bases; bases without a gene match: 10. CDR1 and CDR2, per the germline V gene, are WSHSY and SAAADI. Study-wide findings and limitations: Unlike progressors, patients who went on to achieve disease control showed a bifurcated reorganization of the PBMC repertoire at W3, with either increased clonality or increased diversity. Whether the T cell clones driving repertoire changes were melanoma-specific or reflected general immune activation could not be determined in the study. The relatively small sample size was recognized as a factor that could limit how well the results generalize.

The time point label of this sample denotes: pre-treatment baseline. Blood was sampled before treatment (T0) and at week 3 (W3), after the first cycle of checkpoint blockade. Except for a couple of patients with rapid clinical progression, response was assessed 12 weeks after the first infusion by RECIST 1.1; disease control meant complete response, partial response or stable disease. Any patient who had received prior systemic cancer treatment, was on concomitant immunosuppressant therapy or had synchronous other active malignancies was excluded. Both bulk PBMC and plasma cell-free DNA were sequenced for TCR beta so that circulating cells and T cell turnover could be tracked. Lymphoprep and SepMate tubes were used to isolate PBMC from blood, and red cell lysis was then performed. QIAamp DNA Blood Mini kits were used to extract DNA from both PBMC and sorted T cell subsets. The count of this clone is one. The specificity of this receptor is unknown. No quality values exist for individual bases; no much larger clone is one base distant.

For every bulk PBMC sample, a fixed 350 ng of DNA was loaded. TCR beta CDR3 sequences were amplified from genomic DNA with the immunoSEQ TCRb Assay kit following manufacturer instructions. The KAPA Library Quantification Kit for Illumina platforms was used to quantify the pooled libraries by qPCR. Pooled libraries were sequenced on an Illumina NextSeq 500, clustered at roughly 0.6-1.1 pM. Turning to the authors' computational methods: Analysis of the TCR data relied on immunoSEQ ANALYZER and the R LymphoSeq package. A rearrangement efficiency score was calculated as productive divided by the sum of productive and non-productive CDR3 sequences. Within each patient, timepoints were compared pairwise for clonality, measured with the Gini coefficient, and for diversity, measured with the Renyi index at alpha=1. In LymphoSeq, clonal relatedness was computed using an edit distance of 3, and repertoire similarity was computed using the Bhattacharyya coefficient. Linear discriminant analysis on week-3 changes in clonality and diversity was built with the R MASS and caret packages to classify response. What TCRdb holds here is the immuneACCESS table cut down to in-frame rearrangements. Part of the clones is not present; checked against another copy, under half of the missing clones reflect an unresolved V gene, and the others are unexplained. From that table come the V and J calls and clone size; the DNA was used to work out D and trimming. The sample has some 20,000 clones on record, 89% of them singletons. The top ten constitute roughly 1.2% of the sample.

The chain is made from TRBV10-2 and TRBJ2-7; TRBD2 fits 10 bases in the junction. The source was blood, collected from a patient treated with checkpoint blockade. This receptor was obtained from a human donor with melanoma. The DNA reads TGCGCCAGCAGTGTGCTAGCGGGAGTTGCCGGGTACGAGCAGTACTTC. Its coded protein is CASSVLAGVAGYEQYF.